This T cell receptor beta chain was documented in a study of shared clonotypes between healthy human individuals. Original processing notes: Without quality scores, immunoSEQ junctional reads could not be filtered like full-length reads. Only in-frame clones appear in the TCRdb table, and some are missing; sequencing was by immunoSEQ multiplex PCR. The D gene and trimming were derived from the DNA, and the V and J assignments and clone size from that table. The repertoire has roughly 890,000 clones, 80% to 95% of them found once; the top ten carry approximately 25%. The CDR3 contains 17 residues. V lost 0 bases and J 0 bases, leaving 15 bases between the germline ends. Germline assignment: CDR1 SNHLY and CDR2 FYNNEI. Naive CD8 cells comprised CD45RO-negative, CCR7-positively selected cells, excluding terminally differentiated effector memory CD45RA+ cells.

J is TRBJ2-7 and V is TRBV2; D unclear. The clonotype comes from a young man in good health. What was sequenced was naive CD8+ T cells sorted from blood. CDR3 bases: TGTGCCAGCAGTGAAGCGCTTAGGAGTGGCGCCTCCTACGAGCAGTACTTC. This sequence encodes CASSEALRSGASYEQYF.